The T cell receptor (beta chain) under discussion was sequenced for a study of T cell repertoires and Cas9 in healthy adults (dated by TCRdb to between 2017 and 2018). About the study as a whole: Within the CD4 and CD8 compartments, the researchers characterized SpCas9-reactive T cells in terms of multi-effector potency, cytotoxicity and lineage determination. Preexisting T cell immunity against the Streptococcus pyogenes Cas9 nuclease (SpCas9) used in CRISPR gene editing was examined in the study. Overall study outcomes, separate from this receptor: Proliferation and function of SpCas9-reactive effector T cells were reported to be mitigated in vitro by SpCas9-reactive regulatory T cells.

Comments on this clone: No cognate antigen has been identified for it. No clone much larger than this one lies a single base away; base qualities are absent.

Healthy humans served as the donors. The protocol used for the library was the immunoSEQ multiplex PCR assay. Not all clones reach the TCRdb copy of this immuneACCESS table, which keeps in-frame sequences only. Checked studies attribute under half of the gap to unresolved V genes and leave the rest unexplained. The sample includes about 14,000 clones, with 75% to 90% observed a single time. Around 1.5% of the sample goes to the ten largest clones. The CDR3 starts with the cysteine, ends with the phenylalanine, and has 14 residues. Only the CDR3 part of the read is kept: 42 bases, read in frame from the first base. V sheds 1 base and J sheds 0 bases, leaving 6 bases between their ends. Looking up the germline V gene (reference sequence) yields CDR1 SGHKS and CDR2 YYEKEE.

The chain is encoded by TRBV5-5 joined to TRBJ2-3; a tentative D call is TRBD2 (5 bases match). The sequenced material came from Tregs (CD4+, CD25+, CD127-, CD137-, CD154-) from PBMCs; culture status not recorded. The receptor was isolated from a human donor in good health. The bases are TGTGCCAGCAGCTTGTGGACTAGCACAGATACGCAGTATTTT. It is translated as CASSLWTSTDTQYF.